The 14 T cell receptor beta chains presented below share a single source sample, sequenced in a study of T cells in Graves' hyperthyroidism and ophthalmopathy. TCR beta CDR3 sequences were amplified from RNA transcripts. The HTBI primer set was used in a first-round RT-PCR of the TCR CDR3. TCRdb re-called the multiplex PCR reads through MiXCR, storing one row per CDR3 protein. The data show a few hundred thousand distinct CDR3 sequences, about 15% seen once. Input material: blood. Source of these receptors: a woman aged 30 to 39 with Graves' hyperthyroidism.

This clonotype was counted only a few times. The CDR3 DNA reads TGCGCCAGCAGCCAAGGTCAGATGACCACAGATACGCAGTATTTT. Its protein product is CASSQGQMTTDTQYF. The V call is TRBV4-1, the J call TRBJ2-3; no reliable D call. There are 15 residues in the CDR3. V shed 1 base and J shed 2 bases, with 10 bases lying between them. CDR1 MGHRA and CDR2 YSYEKL come from the germline V gene.

This clonotype turned up a few times. The J gene is TRBJ2-7, the V gene TRBV4-1; no reliable D call. V was trimmed by 1 base and J by 6 bases, leaving 7 bases between them. Germline CDR1 and CDR2: MGHRA and YSYEKL. The length of the CDR3 is 12 residues. The CDR3: CASSQVGAEQYF. CDR3 sequence (DNA): TGCGCCAGCAGCCAAGTCGGTGCCGAGCAGTACTTC.

Regarding this clonotype: One base away lies a much larger clone, so this may be a sequencing read error. The chain is built from TRBV28 and TRBJ2-1; D is perhaps TRBD2 (6 bases). The CDR3 length is 15 residues. Looked up from germline, CDR1 is MDHEN and CDR2 is SYDVKM. V gave up 8 bases and J gave up 3 bases, with 17 bases separating them. CDR3 protein: CASSQARGGYNEQFF. For the CDR3, the DNA is TGTGCCAGCTCACAAGCGCGGGGAGGCTACAATGAGCAGTTCTTC.

The chain is built from TRBV27 and TRBJ1-5; maybe TRBD1 (6 bases). CDR3 length: 14 residues. Germline CDR1 is MNHEY and CDR2 is SMNVEV (reference sequence). The ends were cut back, 8 bases at V and 1 base at J, with 12 bases in the middle. CDR3 sequence reads: CASGPRGSNQPQHF. The CDR3 region has the DNA TGTGCCAGCGGGCCAAGGGGGAGCAATCAGCCCCAGCATTTT.

There are many counts of this clonotype. The rearrangement joins TRBV29-1 to TRBJ2-5; the D gene could be TRBD1 or TRBD2 (5 bases each). Germline V CDR1 and CDR2: SQVTM, ANQGSEA. V lost 7 bases and J 7 bases, leaving 16 bases between the germline ends. The CDR3 runs to 12 residues. In DNA, the CDR3 is TGCAGCGCCGGACTTCCGCAGGGGACCCAGTACTTC. Protein product: CSAGLPQGTQYF.

This clonotype was found many times. The V gene is TRBV20-1, the J gene TRBJ2-1, with TRBD2 matching over 8 bases. Germline V gene sequence: CDR1 DFQATT, CDR2 SNEGSKA (reference sequence). V lost 6 bases and J lost 6; bases outside the gene matches: 13. The CDR3 contains 15 residues. CDR3 sequence (DNA): TGCAGTGCAAACTCCGGGACTAGGAGAATCAATGAGCAGTTCTTC. Amino acid sequence: CSANSGTRRINEQFF.

The chain combines TRBV10-3 with TRBJ1-1; possibly TRBD1 for D (5 bases). The length of the CDR3 is 15 residues. V was pared by 0 bases and J by 5 bases, with 13 bases between. The V gene's germline CDR1 is ENHRY and CDR2 SYGVKD. The CDR3 protein is CAISESRWGETEAFF. The CDR3 DNA is TGTGCCATCAGTGAGTCGCGGTGGGGGGAAACTGAAGCTTTCTTT.

The chain joins TRBV4-1 to TRBJ1-1, with TRBD1 identical over 8 bases. After removal of 0 bases from V and 4 bases from J, the junction contained 13 bases not matched to a gene. CDR1 is MGHRA and CDR2 is YSYEKL in the germline V gene. This CDR3 comprises 18 residues. CDR3 nucleotides: TGCGCCAGCAGCCAAGATCGGCGGCAGGGGGCGCGAGTCACTGAAGCTTTCTTT. Its protein product is CASSQDRRQGARVTEAFF.

This clonotype was counted at least ten times. The chain recombines TRBV20-1 with TRBJ1-1, with 10 bases fitting TRBD1. The germline gives CDR1 DFQATT, CDR2 SNEGSKA (reference sequence). Trimming cost V 4 bases and J 5 bases; bases outside gene matches: 4. This CDR3 region has 13 residues. CDR3 DNA sequence: TGCAGTGCTATCGGGACAGGGGAAACTGAAGCTTTCTTT. Translated, it gives CSAIGTGETEAFF.

V usage is TRBV6-5 and J usage is TRBJ2-7; a weak D match, TRBD2 (6 bases). The CDR3 extends over 15 amino acids. Germline lookup yields CDR1 MNHEY and CDR2 SVGAGI. The germline V and J ends were trimmed by 0 bases and 2 bases, with 11 bases remaining between them. The DNA of the CDR3 is TGTGCCAGCAGTTACTCGGAGGGTAACCCCTACGAGCAGTACTTC. This sequence encodes CASSYSEGNPYEQYF.

The J gene is TRBJ2-3, the V gene TRBV20-1; 12 nucleotides agree with TRBD2. V lost 6 bases, J lost 6 bases, and 10 bases stayed unmatched. This CDR3 comprises 15 residues. In germline, CDR1 is DFQATT, CDR2 SNEGSKA (reference sequence). The CDR3 DNA follows: TGCAGTGCAAATAGTGGACTAGCGGGGTGGGATACGCAGTATTTT. This translates into CSANSGLAGWDTQYF.

This clonotype was counted ten times or more. This chain uses TRBV30 with TRBJ2-7; D might be TRBD1 (6 bases). Trimming cost V 2 bases and J 2 bases, with 16 bases left between them. CDR3 length equals 15 residues. CDR1 and CDR2 from the germline V gene are GTSNPN and SVGIG (reference sequence). The CDR3 DNA follows: TGTGCCTGGAGTAGGAGACGGGACACAGCCTACGAGCAGTACTTC. This gives the protein CAWSRRRDTAYEQYF.

This clonotype showed up just a few times. The chain recombines TRBV6-1 with TRBJ2-1; 14 bases align to TRBD2. Germline assignment: CDR1 MNHNS and CDR2 SASEGT. The CDR3 extends over 17 amino acids. Trimming took 11 bases from V and 5 from J; bases not matched to a gene: 14. The CDR3 DNA reads as TGTGCCGGGTCTCTGAACTGGGGACTAGCGGGGGACAATGAGCAGTTCTTC. It translates to CAGSLNWGLAGDNEQFF.

This clonotype was recorded many times. V gene TRBV20-1 combines with J gene TRBJ2-1; 11 positions agree with TRBD2. The V and J ends lost 1 base and 9 bases, in that order; junction bases with no gene match: 17. The CDR3 extends over 18 amino acids. CDR1 is DFQATT and CDR2 is SNEGSKA in the germline V gene (reference sequence). This CDR3 is CSARGGTSGRVGLGEQFF. The DNA for the CDR3 is TGCAGTGCTAGAGGCGGAACTAGCGGGAGAGTGGGGTTGGGTGAGCAGTTCTTC.